This entry describes one T cell receptor (beta chain). Its antigen is unknown. This entry comes from a study of T-cell reconstitution after alpha-beta-depleted transplantation in children. CDR3 length: 15 residues. Trimming took 6 bases from V and 5 from J; bases not matched to a gene: 7. CDR1 and CDR2 from the germline V gene are DFQATT and SNEGSKA (reference sequence). The library targeted TCRbeta and was prepared with unique molecular identifiers. Each CDR3 protein is one row after TCRdb ran MiXCR on the PCR reads. The table has about a million distinct CDR3 sequences, less than 30% seen once; the top ten hold about 28%. General study results and limits: Newly generated T cells supplied most T-cell counts and diversity one year post-transplant. TCRbeta diversity was high at day 60 in some patients (a result of surviving recipient T cells and thymic progenitors). By about two months after transplant, alpha-beta T cells reportedly arose from several hundred graft clones that had expanded.

The rearrangement joins TRBV20-1 to TRBJ2-2; 12 bases are a match to TRBD2. Sequences were derived from PBMCs, mostly from graft donor cells, sampled 360 days after TCRalphabeta/CD19-depleted stem cell transplant. This sequence was found in a boy under two years old who had a stem cell transplant for SCID, so the T cells may come from the graft donor. The CDR3 DNA reads TGCAGTGCCCGACTAGCGGGGGCGATTACCGGGGAGCTGTTTTTT. It encodes CSARLAGAITGELFF.